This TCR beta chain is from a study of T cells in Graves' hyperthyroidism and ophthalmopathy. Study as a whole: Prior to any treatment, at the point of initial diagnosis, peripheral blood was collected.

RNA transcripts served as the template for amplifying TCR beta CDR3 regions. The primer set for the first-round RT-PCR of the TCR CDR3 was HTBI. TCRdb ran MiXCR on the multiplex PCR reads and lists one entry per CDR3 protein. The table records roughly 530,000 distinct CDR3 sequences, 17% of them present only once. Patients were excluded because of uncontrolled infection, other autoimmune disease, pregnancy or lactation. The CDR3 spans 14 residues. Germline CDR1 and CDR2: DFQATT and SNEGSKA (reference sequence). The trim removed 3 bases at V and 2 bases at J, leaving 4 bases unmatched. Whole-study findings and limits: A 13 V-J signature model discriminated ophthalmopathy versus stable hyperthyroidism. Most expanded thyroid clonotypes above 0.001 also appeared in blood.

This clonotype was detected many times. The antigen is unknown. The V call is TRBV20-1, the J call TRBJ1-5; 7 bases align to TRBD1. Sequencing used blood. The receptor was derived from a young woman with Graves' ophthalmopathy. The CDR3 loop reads CSASLTGGNQPQHF. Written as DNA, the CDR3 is TGCAGTGCTAGCCTTACAGGGGGCAATCAGCCCCAGCATTTT.